Following are 28 T cell receptor beta chains from one sample sequenced in a study of cytomegalovirus exposure and HLA in healthy donors. The PCR ran on 60 Vbeta and 13 Jbeta primers. This table comes from immunoSEQ multiplex PCR, and its TCRdb copy is limited to in-frame clones, with some not included. This sample yields 100,000 to 150,000 clones, of which about three quarters are seen a single time; 30% belongs to the top ten. What was sequenced was PBMCs. The receptors here all came from a man between 60 and 75 years old in good health and CMV-seropositive.

The V and J genes are TRBV4-1 and TRBJ2-7; D unclear. CDR1 MGHRA and CDR2 YSYEKL come from the germline V gene. The CDR3 extends over 15 amino acids. Trimming pared 3 bases from V and 0 bases from J, leaving 12 bases between. The CDR3 DNA sequence: TGCGCCAGCAGCCAGGATAGCACCAGCTCCTACGAGCAGTACTTC. This encodes CASSQDSTSSYEQYF.

This clone was detected a few times. The chain is built from TRBV5-1 and TRBJ1-2; possibly TRBD1 for D (5 bases). The CDR3 is 14 residues long. The V and J ends lost 0 bases and 6 bases respectively, with 12 bases between them. CDR1 SGHRS and CDR2 YFSETQ come from the germline V gene. CDR3 amino acids: CASSLEQGTDGYTF. The CDR3 nucleotides read TGCGCCAGCAGCTTGGAGCAGGGAACGGATGGCTACACCTTC.

The chain employs TRBV6-1 and TRBJ2-7; 8 bases are shared with TRBD2. The CDR3 totals 16 residues. The ends lost 3 bases at V and 0 bases at J; junction bases unmatched: 7. Germline CDR1 and CDR2: MNHNS and SASEGT. The CDR3 nucleotides are TGTGCCAGCAGTGATACCGGGAGGGGTAGCTCCTACGAGCAGTACTTC. Translation gives CASSDTGRGSSYEQYF.

Concerning this clone itself: The junction does not match germline at one end; this may be a read error. The chain recombines TRBV7-7 with TRBJ2-2, with TRBD1 matching over 9 bases. The CDR3 runs to 14 residues. CDR1 and CDR2 (germline): SSHAT, FNYEAQ (reference sequence). The CDR3 here is CASSLGTGPGELFF. The CDR3, as DNA: TGTGCTAGCAGCTTGGGGACAGGGCCCGGGGAGCTGTTTTTT.

V gene TRBV7-6 combines with J gene TRBJ2-7; perhaps TRBD2 as D (6 bases). The CDR3 sequence is 13 residues long. Germline loops: CDR1 SGHVS, CDR2 FNYEAQ. Trimming shortened V by 5 bases and J by 4 bases, and 12 bases separated the two germline ends. CDR3 in amino acids: CASSRTTEYEQYF. CDR3 in DNA: TGTGCCAGCAGCCGGACTACGGAGTACGAGCAGTACTTC.

The rearrangement joins TRBV28 to TRBJ2-1, with D perhaps TRBD1 (6 bases). With 6 bases removed from V and 6 bases from J, the gap between germline ends came to 9 bases. CDR3 length: 12 residues. Per germline, CDR1 MDHEN and CDR2 SYDVKM. CDR3 loop: CASRTGLNEQFF. The DNA of the CDR3 is TGTGCCAGCAGAACAGGGCTCAATGAGCAGTTCTTC. Drawing the rest from reference TRBV28 and TRBJ2-1, the complete variable domain is DVKVTQSSRYLVKRTGEKVFLECVQDMDHENMFWYRQDPGLGLRLIYFSYDVKMKEKGDIPEGYSVSREKKERFSLILESASTNQTSMYLCASRTGLNEQFFGPGTRLTVL.

The rearrangement joins TRBV6-1 to TRBJ1-6; 7 positions agree with TRBD1. The CDR3 runs 15 residues. The V gene's germline CDR1 is MNHNS and CDR2 SASEGT. The V and J ends lost 0 bases and 6 bases, in that order; junction bases with no gene match: 2. CDR3 in amino acids: CASSEAYRGNSPLHF. In nucleotides, the CDR3 is TGTGCCAGCAGTGAAGCTTACAGGGGTAATTCACCCCTCCACTTT.

V is TRBV9 and J is TRBJ1-2; D call uncertain. Trimming took off 3 bases at V and 4 bases at J, with 4 bases between the two ends. CDR3 size: 11 residues. Germline V gene lookup returns CDR1 SGDLS and CDR2 YYNGEE. The CDR3 DNA is TGTGCCAGCAGCGGCGCCTATGGCTACACCTTC. This translates into CASSGAYGYTF.

The rearrangement uses TRBV28 and TRBJ2-5; D possibly corresponds to TRBD1 (5 bases). Judging by the DNA end, TRBJ2-7 fits better; the J call may be wrong. In germline, CDR1 is MDHEN, CDR2 SYDVKM. CDR3 length: 15 residues. The CDR3, as DNA: TGTGCCAGCAGTTTCAAACAGGTGAGATTCTACGAGCAGTACTTC. Translated: CASSFKQVRFYEQYF.

The J gene is TRBJ2-3, the V gene TRBV2; 14 bases align to TRBD2. Germline V CDR1 and CDR2: SNHLY, FYNNEI. The CDR3 runs 16 residues. Trimming at V came to 4 bases and at J to 5 bases, leaving 5 bases not matched to a gene. The CDR3 region has the DNA TGTGCCAGCAGTGCGACTAGCGGGAGGGCGAAAGATACGCAGTATTTT. Translation gives CASSATSGRAKDTQYF.

The CDR3 bases are TGCGCCAGCAGCTTGAGCCAGGGATTGGGCGAGCAGTACTTC. Protein: CASSLSQGLGEQYF. The chain couples TRBV5-1 to TRBJ2-7; D possibly corresponds to TRBD1 (5 bases). V dropped 1 base and J dropped 6 bases, with 14 bases sitting between them. CDR3 length equals 14 residues. Looked up from germline, CDR1 is SGHRS and CDR2 is YFSETQ.

The chain couples TRBV18 to TRBJ1-4; maybe TRBD1 (6 bases). CDR3 length: 15 residues. V was pared by 4 bases and J by 6 bases, with 15 bases between. Germline CDR1 is KGHSH and CDR2 is LQKENI. The CDR3 here is CASSQGHQEHEKLFF. CDR3 sequence (DNA): TGTGCCAGCTCACAGGGACACCAAGAACATGAAAAACTGTTTTTT.

This clone was picked up one time. The chain joins TRBV11-2 to TRBJ2-5, with 9 bases lining up with TRBD1. Germline V CDR1 and CDR2: SGHAT, FQNNGV. The CDR3 is 15 residues long. Trimming at V came to 6 bases and at J to 5 bases, leaving 10 bases not matched to a gene. CDR3 in amino acids: CASSSITGGWETQYF. In DNA form, the CDR3 reads TGTGCCAGCAGTTCGATAACAGGGGGCTGGGAGACCCAGTACTTC.

The V call is TRBV25-1, the J call TRBJ1-1, with D perhaps matching TRBD1 (6 bases). The CDR3 has 16 amino acids. Trimming stripped 2 bases from V and 0 bases from J, with 13 bases between. Looked up from germline, CDR1 is MGHDK and CDR2 is SYGVNS. CDR3 in DNA: TGTGCCAGCAGTGAACTCGGGGACATAATGAACACTGAAGCTTTCTTT. This gives the protein CASSELGDIMNTEAFF. Full variable domain (rest looked up from reference TRBV25-1 and TRBJ1-1): EADIYQTPRYLVIGTGKKITLECSQTMGHDKMYWYQQDPGMELHLIHYSYGVNSTEKGDLSSESTVSRIRTEHFPLTLESARPSHTSQYLCASSELGDIMNTEAFFGQGTRLTVV.

This clone was detected once. This chain links TRBV7-8 with TRBJ1-6; 8 positions agree with TRBD1. The CDR3 has 14 residues. The trim removed 4 bases at V and 6 bases at J, leaving 2 bases unmatched. CDR1 and CDR2 from the germline V gene are SGHVS and FQNEAQ. The CDR3 sequence is CASSYDRGNSPLHF. The CDR3 nucleotides read TGTGCCAGCAGCTACGACAGGGGTAATTCACCCCTCCACTTT.

This chain links TRBV5-1 with TRBJ2-3; TRBD1 agrees at 7 bases. The ends lost 3 bases at V and 2 bases at J; junction bases unmatched: 3. Germline lookup yields CDR1 SGHRS and CDR2 YFSETQ. The CDR3 spans 14 residues. Written as DNA, the CDR3 is TGCGCCAGCAGCTCCACAGGGGCCACAGATACGCAGTATTTT. It translates to CASSSTGATDTQYF.

This chain joins TRBV7-9 and TRBJ1-2; no clear D. The CDR3 contains 13 residues. Per the germline V gene, CDR1 is SEHNR and CDR2 is FQNEAQ (reference sequence). Trimming stripped 0 bases from V and 5 bases from J, with 7 bases between. CDR3 nucleotide sequence: TGTGCCAGCAGCTTAGCACCAGGATATGGCTACACCTTC. It is translated as CASSLAPGYGYTF.

The V call is TRBV7-8, the J call TRBJ1-1; D not resolved. Germline CDR1 is SGHVS and CDR2 is FQNEAQ. V lost 4 bases to trimming and J lost 6 bases, with 9 bases between them. The length of the CDR3 is 12 residues. The DNA of the CDR3 is TGTGCCAGCAGCTCATACCGGGCTGAAGCTTTCTTT. As protein: CASSSYRAEAFF.

The rearrangement joins TRBV9 to TRBJ1-1, with 7 nucleotides matching TRBD1. With 4 bases clipped from V and 3 bases from J, the junction kept 12 bases outside the gene matches. Germline CDR1 and CDR2: SGDLS and YYNGEE. The CDR3 is made up of 16 amino acids. This CDR3 reads CASSPLVGRGYTEAFF. The DNA of the CDR3 is TGTGCCAGCAGCCCCTTAGTGGGCAGGGGGTACACTGAAGCTTTCTTT.

J is TRBJ2-7 and V is TRBV5-1, with 8 bases that match TRBD2. CDR1 is SGHRS, CDR2 YFSETQ, per germline. The CDR3 extends over 16 amino acids. J gave up 0 bases and V 7 bases, and 12 bases lay outside the gene matches. The CDR3 here is CASSPRTGTSSYEQYF. The CDR3 DNA sequence: TGCGCCAGCTCCCCCCGTACCGGGACTAGCTCCTACGAGCAGTACTTC.

This clone occurred a few times. The V gene is TRBV7-9, the J gene TRBJ2-3; the match to TRBD2 covers 11 bases. The CDR3 totals 17 residues. CDR1 and CDR2 (germline): SEHNR, FQNEAQ (reference sequence). J was trimmed by 3 bases and V by 3 bases; bases with no gene match: 8. The CDR3 nucleotides are TGTGCCAGCAGCTTTAGCGGGGGGGCCATAGTTACAGATACGCAGTATTTT. It is translated as CASSFSGGAIVTDTQYF.

This chain connects TRBV5-6 to TRBJ1-2; 7 bases agree with TRBD1. The germline gives CDR1 SGHDT, CDR2 YYEEEE. The V and J ends lost 0 bases and 4 bases, in that order; junction bases with no gene match: 6. The CDR3 spans 15 residues. CDR3 protein: CASSLESGGIYGYTF. CDR3 DNA sequence: TGTGCCAGCAGCTTGGAGTCAGGGGGTATCTATGGCTACACCTTC. Complete variable domain (other parts from reference TRBV5-6 and TRBJ1-2): DAGVTQSPTHLIKTRGQQVTLRCSPKSGHDTVSWYQQALGQGPQFIFQYYEEEERQRGNFPDRFSGHQFPNYSSELNVNALLLGDSALYLCASSLESGGIYGYTFGSGTRLTVV.

This clone was counted once. The chain is built from TRBV7-6 and TRBJ2-1; TRBD2 matches at 12 bases. The germline CDR1 and CDR2 sequences are SGHVS and FNYEAQ. Trimming cost V 4 bases and J 4 bases; bases outside gene matches: 2. This CDR3 spans 15 amino acids. CDR3 loop: CASSWGLAGYNEQFF. CDR3 sequence (DNA): TGTGCCAGCAGCTGGGGACTAGCGGGTTACAATGAGCAGTTCTTC.

This clone turned up a few times. The chain uses TRBV5-4 and TRBJ2-3; perhaps TRBD2 as D (7 bases). The ends were cut back, 0 bases at V and 4 bases at J, with 12 bases in the middle. CDR1 and CDR2 from the germline V gene are SGHNT and YYREEE (reference sequence). The CDR3 consists of 15 residues. This CDR3 reads CASSLGGGKADTQYF. The CDR3, as DNA: TGTGCCAGCAGCTTGGGGGGGGGCAAGGCAGATACGCAGTATTTT.

About this clone: An end of the junction does not agree with germline; a read error may underlie this. The rearrangement links TRBV2 to TRBJ1-1; 7 bases match TRBD1. In germline, CDR1 is SNHLY, CDR2 FYNNEI. The CDR3 has 10 amino acids. CDR3 in DNA: TGTGCCAGCAGCCTCCGAGGACAGGAGTTT. It codes for CASSLRGQEF.

In its sample, this clone was seen once. The genes are TRBV2 and TRBJ1-5; possible D gene TRBD1, 6 bases. Trimming removed 6 bases at V and 7 bases at J, with 13 bases between. The CDR3 length is 13 residues. CDR1 and CDR2 from the germline V gene are SNHLY and FYNNEI. The CDR3 spells CASRGEGEQPQHF. The CDR3 coding sequence is TGTGCCAGCAGGGGGGAGGGGGAACAGCCCCAGCATTTT.

The J gene is TRBJ1-4, the V gene TRBV7-8; TRBD1 matches 7 bases. The CDR3 consists of 14 residues. Germline CDR1 is SGHVS and CDR2 is FQNEAQ. Trimming at V came to 2 bases and at J to 6 bases, leaving 3 bases not matched to a gene. CDR3 DNA sequence: TGTGCCAGCAGCTTAAGGGGGACAGATGAAAAACTGTTTTTT. This codes for CASSLRGTDEKLFF.

V is TRBV28 and J is TRBJ1-1; 7 nucleotides match TRBD1. The CDR3 totals 14 residues. Germline V CDR1 and CDR2: MDHEN, SYDVKM. The J segment lost 1 base and the V segment lost 4 bases, leaving 3 bases of the junction unmatched. In nucleotides, the CDR3 is TGTGCCAGCAGTTCTCCAGGGGGGAACACTGAAGCTTTCTTT. Its protein is CASSSPGGNTEAFF.